The clone carrying this T cell receptor beta chain was detected a few times. The data were obtained in a study of T cells in Graves' hyperthyroidism and ophthalmopathy. Hyperthyroidism had been newly diagnosed in patients aged 18 to 65, and its duration was under 2 months. Diagnostic decisions used clinical symptoms, serum thyroxine and TRAb, thyroid ultrasound and orbital computed tomography. Amplified TCR beta CDR3 regions came from RNA transcripts. First-round RT-PCR targeting the TCR CDR3 was performed with the HTBI primer set. TCRdb analysed the multiplex PCR reads with MiXCR anew, one entry per CDR3 protein. This table holds hundreds of thousands of distinct CDR3 sequences, approximately 36% found once. Trimming cost V 0 bases and J 5 bases, with 17 bases left between them. The V gene's germline CDR1 is DFQATT and CDR2 SNEGSKA (reference sequence). This CDR3 is 16 amino acids long.

The chain links TRBV20-1 to TRBJ2-1; D perhaps matches TRBD1 (6 bases). The source material was blood. This clonotype originated in a woman between 40 and 50 years old with Graves' hyperthyroidism. CDR3 protein: CSARDRQEDRHNEQFF. DNA for the CDR3: TGCAGTGCTAGAGATCGTCAGGAAGACAGGCACAATGAGCAGTTCTTC.